Sequencing of this T cell receptor (beta chain) was carried out in a study of Graves' ophthalmopathy and Graves' hyperthyroidism. Notes on this clonotype: Antigen specificity is unknown.

Regarding the study as a whole: Sensitivity of under 71% and specificity of approximately 73% were achieved by the model that predicted ophthalmopathy progression. Blood also contained most of the expanded thyroid clonotypes above 0.001 frequency.

RNA transcripts yielded amplified TCR beta CDR3 regions. The workflow started with a first-round RT-PCR run with HTBI primers and then moved on to a second-round multiplex PCR. TCRdb reanalysed the multiplex PCR reads using MiXCR and keeps one entry per CDR3 protein. There are approximately 480,000 distinct CDR3 sequences in the sample; approximately 15% occur only once, and about a tenth lies in the top ten. The CDR3 has 15 residues. V lost 1 base and J lost 7; bases outside the gene matches: 6. Sequencing was carried out using blood. The genes are TRBV12-3 or TRBV12-4 and TRBJ2-2, with 7 bases that match TRBD1. The TCR comes from a woman aged 25 to 45 with Graves' ophthalmopathy. The chain's CDR3 is CASSLEGGPGGELFF. DNA for the CDR3: TGTGCCAGCAGTTTAGAAGGGGGCCCCGGCGGGGAGCTGTTTTTT.